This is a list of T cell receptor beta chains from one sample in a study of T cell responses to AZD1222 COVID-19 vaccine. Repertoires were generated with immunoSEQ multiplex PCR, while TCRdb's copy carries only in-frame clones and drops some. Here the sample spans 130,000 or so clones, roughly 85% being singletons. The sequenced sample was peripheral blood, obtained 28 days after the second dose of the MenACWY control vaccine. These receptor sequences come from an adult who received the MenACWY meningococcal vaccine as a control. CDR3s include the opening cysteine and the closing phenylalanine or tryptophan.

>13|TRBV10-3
CAISSTGKDTQYF
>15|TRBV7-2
CASSSYAAPQETQYF
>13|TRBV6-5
CASRPGQNQPQHF
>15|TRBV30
CAWSVPGGMGGELFF
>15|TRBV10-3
CAISESMVGNQPQHF
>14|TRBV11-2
CASSLVWGATEAFF
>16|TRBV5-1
CASSLDPQTTGQPQHF
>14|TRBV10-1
CASSGEQLNEKLFF
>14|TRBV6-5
CASSYSDSGNTIYF
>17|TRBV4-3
CASSHESPARRDYGYTF
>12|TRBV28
CASSSYRGVEHF